Here is one T cell receptor beta chain with its context. What antigen it recognizes has not been identified. No base quality information exists; no much larger clone differs at one position. Library construction relied on 5' RACE. The sequencer was an Illumina HiSeq 2500. A second PCR of 7 to 11 cycles was run with a J-beta primer mix and a sample-barcoded 5' primer. A template-switch 5' adaptor carrying 12 random nucleotides introduced a unique molecular identifier onto each TCR beta cDNA molecule. At least 3 million CDR3-containing paired-end reads were obtained from each sample. All of the RNA was converted into first-strand cDNA using the Mint cDNA synthesis kit, with a TRBC-specific oligonucleotide serving as the primer. After uracil-DNA glycosylase treatment, a first 18-cycle PCR used universal primers M1SS and BC2_uni_R on all cDNA. As for the original processing: For normalization, 1 million high-quality reads were randomly selected from each sample, with every read carrying a distinct molecular identifier. Instead of being binned into consensus sequences, reads with shared molecular identifiers were discarded. MiTCR, set to a Q25 quality threshold and the strictest error-elimination algorithm, was used for CDR3 identification, clonotype clustering and error correction. A nonparametric unseen species model with Euler transformation was used to estimate a lower bound on total TCR beta diversity. TCRdb reran the public reads through fastp at Q25 and MiXCR, keeping productive beta chains. Entries are consolidated by CDR3 protein sequence, retaining the most common genes and DNA. These V and J calls are TCRdb output, not the study's own analysis. The sample data list 850,000 to 1,300,000 distinct CDR3 sequences, and less than 50% of these were observed just once. Of the sample, approximately 19% is held by the ten largest clones.

Reading from cysteine to phenylalanine, the CDR3 counts 14 amino acids. Here the CDR3 DNA is all that survives: 42 bases in frame from base 1. This specimen comes from a study of blood T cells in healthy people across ages (dated by TCRdb to the mid-2010s). For the wider study: In model experiments, template switching captured roughly one uniquely barcoded TCR beta cDNA molecule for every two T cells. Age-related changes in TCR beta repertoire diversity were measured in the study by deep sequencing normalized with unique cDNA molecular identifiers. The donors were divided into four age groups: young (average around 15 years), middle-aged (approximately 39), aged (62) and long-lived (around 87). Donors of different ages were randomly distributed across sequencing lanes to avoid experimental bias. For two donors (one aged 18 to 30 and one aged 80 or older), the study analyzed two additional independent replicas of 1 million unique cDNA reads from the same blood draw.

Systemically healthy Caucasian individuals from Russia, 39 in total and aged about 6 to 95 years, were included as donors. Each donor gave ten milliliters of peripheral blood, drawn into EDTA-treated Vacutainer tubes. PBMCs were isolated by Ficoll-Paque density-gradient centrifugation, with at least 6 million obtained per sample. Trizol reagent was used to extract total RNA from PBMCs, with at least 5 micrograms per sample. For every donor, flow cytometry on a PBMC aliquot measured the percentage of naive CD45RAhigh/CD27high T cells. Broader findings and caveats from the paper: Since profiling was done on bulk unsorted PBMCs, naive and antigen-experienced compartments could not be conclusively compared. As age increased, observed TCR beta diversity per million T cells dropped in a roughly linear way, and a significant reduction was already evident by age 40. Because donor CMV infection status was unknown, age-related changes in expanded clonotypes were potentially confounded. Estimates of total diversity based on one million sequenced T cells were considered lower bounds and underestimates. Observed TCR beta diversity correlated strongly with the percentage of naive T cells measured by flow cytometry. Compared with the aged group, the long-lived group had more naive CD4+ T cells, fewer expanded clones and increased TCR diversity, suggesting age selection.

In this chain, TRBV21-1 is recombined with TRBJ1-1. TRBV21-1 corresponds to a pseudogene. Sequenced input: blood. The receptor comes from a woman in her sixties or seventies in good health. The CDR3 has the sequence CASSKMVQNTEAFF. In nucleotides, the sequence is TGTGCCAGCAGCAAAATGGTCCAGAACACTGAAGCTTTCTTT.